The 5 T cell receptor beta chains reported below all come from one sample, sequenced in a study of shared clonotypes between healthy human individuals. TCRdb's table, derived via immunoSEQ multiplex PCR, lists solely in-frame clones and lacks some. The table includes 400,000 to 600,000 clones, roughly 85% detected once. Sequenced input: PBMCs. The receptor source for this set is a woman aged 40 to 49 in good health. Some clones in this sample may be carry-over from other donors' samples.

The chain recombines TRBV28 with TRBJ1-4, with 7 bases fitting TRBD1. V lost 6 bases, J lost 6 bases, and 10 bases stayed unmatched. The CDR3 spans 15 residues. Germline V gives CDR1 MDHEN, CDR2 SYDVKM. The CDR3 DNA is TGTGCCAGCAGGCAAACGACAGGGTATGATGAAAAACTGTTTTTT. Translated, it gives CASRQTTGYDEKLFF. The whole variable domain, filled in from reference TRBV28 and TRBJ1-4, reads DVKVTQSSRYLVKRTGEKVFLECVQDMDHENMFWYRQDPGLGLRLIYFSYDVKMKEKGDIPEGYSVSREKKERFSLILESASTNQTSMYLCASRQTTGYDEKLFFGSGTQLSVL.

The rearrangement links TRBV30 to TRBJ1-6; D perhaps matches TRBD1 (6 bases). V lost 2 bases, J lost 7 bases, and 15 bases lay in between. The CDR3 runs to 15 residues. Germline loops: CDR1 GTSNPN, CDR2 SVGIG (reference sequence). As DNA, the CDR3 is TGTGCCTGGAGTCCCGCAGTGGGACAAAATTCACCCCTCCACTTT. This translates into CAWSPAVGQNSPLHF.

The J gene is TRBJ2-1, the V gene TRBV7-7; D gene ambiguous. V shed 5 bases and J shed 8 bases, with 13 bases lying between them. Germline V gene data show CDR1 as SSHAT and CDR2 as FNYEAQ (reference sequence). This CDR3 has 13 amino acids. The CDR3, as DNA: TGTGCCAGCAGCCCAAGGAATAGGGATGAGCAGTTCTTC. Its protein is CASSPRNRDEQFF.

This clone showed up just once. The chain recombines TRBV19 with TRBJ2-1; D perhaps matches TRBD2 (5 bases). CDR1 LNHDA and CDR2 SQIVND come from the germline V gene (reference sequence). CDR3 size: 12 residues. The ends were cut back, 1 base at V and 10 bases at J, with 8 bases in the middle. CDR3 loop: CASSIAPGEQFF. The DNA for the CDR3 is TGTGCCAGTAGTATAGCCCCGGGGGAGCAGTTCTTC.

CDR3 sequence reads: CASRTTGVYTGELFF. CDR3 in DNA: TGTGCCAGTAGAACCACAGGGGTATACACCGGGGAGCTGTTTTTT. The rearrangement joins TRBV19 to TRBJ2-2, with TRBD1 matching 7 bases. The CDR3 is 15 residues long. With 6 bases clipped from V and 3 bases from J, the junction kept 7 bases outside the gene matches. CDR1 LNHDA and CDR2 SQIVND come from the germline V gene (reference sequence).